Following are 16 T cell receptor beta chains from one sample sequenced in a study of CD8+ T cells in alopecia areata. Treatment reported: oral pan-JAK inhibitor, 5-10 mg twice daily. Following extraction, RNA underwent reverse transcription to cDNA, which served as the sequencing template. Libraries were prepared by immunoSEQ multiplex PCR; TCRdb keeps only in-frame clonotypes and omits some of them. Of around 140,000 clones in the sample, 70% to 90% were seen once. This specimen was CD8+ T cells sorted from blood, taken at week 4, from a patient treated with tofacitinib. These receptors all come from a human donor with alopecia areata.

Remarks on this clone: Distinct nucleotide sequences in the sample also encode this CDR3. The CDR3: CAWSLGQGIYEQYF. CDR3 DNA sequence: TGTGCCTGGAGCCTAGGACAGGGGATATACGAGCAGTACTTC. The chain has TRBV30 and TRBJ2-7, with TRBD1 matching 9 bases. CDR1 and CDR2 from the germline V gene are GTSNPN and SVGIG (reference sequence). This CDR3 region has 14 residues. With V trimmed by 3 bases and J by 4 bases, 7 bases remained unmatched.

The chain links TRBV2 to TRBJ2-7; 12 bases match TRBD2. Germline CDR1 is SNHLY and CDR2 is FYNNEI. The V and J ends lost 4 bases and 5 bases, in that order; junction bases with no gene match: 0. The CDR3 totals 13 residues. The CDR3 coding sequence is TGTGCCAGCAGTGGGACTAGCGGGAACGAGCAGTACTTC. Its protein product is CASSGTSGNEQYF.

This clone has just a few counts. The chain carries TRBV30 and TRBJ2-7; D gene ambiguous. Germline V gene lookup returns CDR1 GTSNPN and CDR2 SVGIG (reference sequence). The CDR3 covers 13 residues. V was trimmed by 4 bases and J by 3 bases, leaving 13 bases between them. CDR3 bases: TGTGCCTGGAATGGGGTAGGAAACTACGAGCAGTACTTC. Translated: CAWNGVGNYEQYF.

In its sample, this clone was seen once. The V gene is TRBV7-9, the J gene TRBJ2-7; tentative D call: TRBD1 (5 bases). The V and J ends lost 1 base and 3 bases respectively, with 10 bases between them. CDR1 and CDR2 from the germline V gene are SEHNR and FQNEAQ (reference sequence). The CDR3 loop spans 14 amino acids. The CDR3 region is CASSLVLGHYEQYF. In nucleotides, the CDR3 is TGTGCCAGCAGCTTAGTACTGGGGCACTACGAGCAGTACTTC.

This clone was detected only once. The junction shows a germline mismatch at one end, possibly a read error. The chain has TRBV11-1 and TRBJ2-3, with 9 nucleotides matching TRBD2. The CDR3 covers 16 residues. CDR1 is SGHAT, CDR2 FQDESV, per germline (reference sequence). CDR3 bases: TGTGCCAGCAGCCTGGAGCCCGGGACTAGCAGAGATACGCAGTATTTT. Its protein is CASSLEPGTSRDTQYF.

V usage is TRBV29-1 and J usage is TRBJ2-1; 14 nucleotides agree with TRBD2. This CDR3 has 17 residues. The V and J ends lost 6 bases and 7 bases, in that order; junction bases with no gene match: 14. Germline assignment: CDR1 SQVTM and CDR2 ANQGSEA. The CDR3 DNA reads as TGCAGCGTGGACTCCGGGACTAGCGGGAGAGTTTGGAATGAGCAGTTCTTC. Protein: CSVDSGTSGRVWNEQFF.

This clone is termed medium-sized. V usage is TRBV21-1 and J usage is TRBJ2-2; the DNA was not compared with TRBD1, the D call given in the table. TRBV21-1 is shown as a pseudogene. There are 15 residues in the CDR3. CDR3 amino acids: CASSKAQGNTGELFF. DNA of the CDR3: TGTGCCAGCAGCAAAGCACAGGGCAACACCGGGGAGCTGTTTTTT.

A single count supports this clone. J is TRBJ2-7 and V is TRBV4-1; weak D call: TRBD2 (5 bases). The V gene lost 4 bases and the J gene lost 4 bases, with 26 bases spanning the gap. Germline V CDR1 and CDR2: MGHRA, YSYEKL. The CDR3 is made up of 18 amino acids. The CDR3 nucleotides read TGCGCCAGCAGCCCGAAGAGTCTAACTAGTTGGCCTGAATACGAGCAGTACTTC. Residues: CASSPKSLTSWPEYEQYF.

The rearrangement links TRBV7-8 to TRBJ2-1, with 8 bases matching TRBD2. CDR1 is SGHVS and CDR2 is FQNEAQ in the germline V gene. The ends lost 4 bases at V and 6 bases at J; junction bases unmatched: 11. CDR3 length: 16 residues. The CDR3: CASSYMSGSFPNEQFF. The CDR3 DNA reads TGTGCCAGCAGCTACATGAGCGGGAGTTTTCCCAATGAGCAGTTCTTC.

V gene TRBV7-2 combines with J gene TRBJ2-1, with D tentatively TRBD2 (5 bases). The CDR3 totals 15 residues. V was cut by 1 base and J by 8 bases, with 15 bases left in between. The germline gives CDR1 SGHTA, CDR2 FQGNSA. Here the CDR3 reads CASSLGLALGYEQFF. The CDR3 DNA reads TGTGCCAGCAGCTTAGGGCTAGCTTTGGGATATGAGCAGTTCTTC.

The chain carries TRBV7-9 and TRBJ2-1; 11 bases align to TRBD2. Germline V gene data show CDR1 as SEHNR and CDR2 as FQNEAQ (reference sequence). The CDR3 consists of 16 residues. The J segment lost 4 bases and the V segment lost 5 bases, leaving 7 bases of the junction unmatched. CDR3 in amino acids: CASSLTSGGLYNEQFF. The CDR3 DNA follows: TGTGCCAGCAGCCTCACTAGCGGGGGCCTATACAATGAGCAGTTCTTC.

The V call is TRBV6-5, the J call TRBJ2-3; D is undetermined. From germline, CDR1 is MNHEY and CDR2 SVGAGI. The CDR3 totals 16 residues. V was pared by 0 bases and J by 4 bases, with 14 bases between. The chain's CDR3 is CASSYSLSLPPDTQYF. The DNA of the CDR3 is TGTGCCAGCAGTTACTCGCTATCCCTACCACCAGATACGCAGTATTTT.

The gene calls are TRBV18 and TRBJ1-5; 7 bases align to TRBD1. J gave up 3 bases and V 0 bases, and 8 bases lay outside the gene matches. Looked up from germline, CDR1 is KGHSH and CDR2 is LQKENI. The CDR3 sequence is 17 residues long. This CDR3 is CASSPPIVDRINQPQHF. The CDR3 region has the DNA TGTGCCAGCTCACCACCGATCGTGGACAGGATCAATCAGCCCCAGCATTTT.

The chain recombines TRBV29-1 with TRBJ2-3; D remains ambiguous. CDR3 length equals 8 residues. The V gene's germline CDR1 is SQVTM and CDR2 ANQGSEA. The CDR3 reads CSSDTQYF. As DNA, the CDR3 is TGCAGTTCGGATACGCAGTATTTT.

V is TRBV7-9 and J is TRBJ2-6; D could derive from TRBD1 or TRBD2 (6 bases each). V was clipped by 6 bases and J by 0 bases, with 21 bases between them. Germline-derived CDR1 and CDR2 are SEHNR and FQNEAQ (reference sequence). The CDR3 consists of 19 residues. In nucleotides, the CDR3 is TGTGCCAGCAGATCGACCGGGGGCGCGTTGCACTCTGGGGCCAACGTCCTGACTTTC. This sequence encodes CASRSTGGALHSGANVLTF. Filled out from reference TRBV7-9 and TRBJ2-6, the complete variable domain reads DTGVSQNPRHKITKRGQNVTFRCDPISEHNRLYWYRQTLGQGPEFLTYFQNEAQLEKSRLLSDRFSAERPKGSFSTLEIQRTEQGDSAMYLCASRSTGGALHSGANVLTFGAGSRLTVL.

Here the CDR3 reads CASSIGTGFNQPQHF. CDR3 coding DNA: TGTGCCAGTAGTATTGGGACAGGGTTCAATCAGCCCCAGCATTTT. J is TRBJ1-5 and V is TRBV19; TRBD1 matches 9 bases. CDR3 length equals 15 residues. V shed 3 bases, J shed 3 bases, and the junction held 3 bases outside the gene matches. Germline loops: CDR1 LNHDA, CDR2 SQIVND (reference sequence).